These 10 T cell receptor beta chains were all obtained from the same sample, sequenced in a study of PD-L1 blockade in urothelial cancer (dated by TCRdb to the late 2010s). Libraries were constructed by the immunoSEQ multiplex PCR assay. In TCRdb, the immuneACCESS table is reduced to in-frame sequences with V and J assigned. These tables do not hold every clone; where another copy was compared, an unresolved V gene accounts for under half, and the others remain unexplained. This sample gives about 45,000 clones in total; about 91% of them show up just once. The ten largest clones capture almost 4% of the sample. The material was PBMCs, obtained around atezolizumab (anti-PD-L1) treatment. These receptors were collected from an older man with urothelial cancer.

This chain's CDR3 is CASSVDPQGAGETQYF. CDR3 bases: TGTGCCAGCAGCGTAGACCCCCAGGGGGCGGGAGAGACCCAGTACTTC. This rearrangement joins TRBV9 to TRBJ2-5, with 8 bases fitting TRBD1. In germline, CDR1 is SGDLS, CDR2 YYNGEE. CDR3 size: 16 residues. J gave up 4 bases and V 0 bases, and 8 bases lay outside the gene matches.

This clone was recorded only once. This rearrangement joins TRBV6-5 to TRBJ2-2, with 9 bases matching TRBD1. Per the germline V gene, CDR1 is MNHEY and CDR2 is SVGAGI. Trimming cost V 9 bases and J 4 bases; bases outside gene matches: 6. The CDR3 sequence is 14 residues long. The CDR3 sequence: CASNTGQGTGELFF. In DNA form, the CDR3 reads TGTGCCAGTAACACGGGACAGGGCACCGGGGAGCTGTTTTTT.

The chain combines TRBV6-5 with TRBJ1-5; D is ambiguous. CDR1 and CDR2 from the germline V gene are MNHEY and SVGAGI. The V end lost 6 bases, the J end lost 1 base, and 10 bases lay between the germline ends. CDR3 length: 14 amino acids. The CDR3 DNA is TGTGCCAGCAGATCTGCAGGAAGCAATCAGCCCCAGCATTTT. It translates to CASRSAGSNQPQHF.

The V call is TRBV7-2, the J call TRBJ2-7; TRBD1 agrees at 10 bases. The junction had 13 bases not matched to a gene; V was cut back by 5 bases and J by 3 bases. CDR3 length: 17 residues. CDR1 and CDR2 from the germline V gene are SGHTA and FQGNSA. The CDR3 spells CASSLMNPRTGGYEQYF. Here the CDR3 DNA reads TGTGCCAGCAGCCTCATGAACCCGCGGACAGGGGGCTACGAGCAGTACTTC.

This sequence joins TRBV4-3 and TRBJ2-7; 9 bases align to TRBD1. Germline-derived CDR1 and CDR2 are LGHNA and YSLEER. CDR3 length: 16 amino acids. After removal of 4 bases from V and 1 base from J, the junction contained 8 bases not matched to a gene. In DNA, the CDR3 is TGCGCCAGCAGCCCCGGACCAGGGACAGGGTCCTACGAGCAGTACTTC. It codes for CASSPGPGTGSYEQYF.

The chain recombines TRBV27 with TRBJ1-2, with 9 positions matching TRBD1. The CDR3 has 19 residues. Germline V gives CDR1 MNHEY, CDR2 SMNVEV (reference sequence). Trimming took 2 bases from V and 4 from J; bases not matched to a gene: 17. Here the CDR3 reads CASSLRGGTGLLGGYGYTF. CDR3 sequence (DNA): TGTGCCAGCAGTTTAAGGGGTGGGACAGGGCTTCTGGGAGGCTATGGCTACACCTTC.

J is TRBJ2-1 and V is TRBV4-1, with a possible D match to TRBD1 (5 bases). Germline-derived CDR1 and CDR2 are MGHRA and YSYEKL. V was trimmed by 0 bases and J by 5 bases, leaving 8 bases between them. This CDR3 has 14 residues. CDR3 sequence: CASSQDIRDNEQFF. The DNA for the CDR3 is TGCGCCAGCAGCCAAGATATCAGGGACAATGAGCAGTTCTTC.

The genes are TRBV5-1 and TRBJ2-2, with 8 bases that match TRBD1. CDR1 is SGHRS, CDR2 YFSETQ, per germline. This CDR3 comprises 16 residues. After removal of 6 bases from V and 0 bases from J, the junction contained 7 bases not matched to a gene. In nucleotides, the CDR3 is TGCGCCAGCACCCGGGGACAGGCGTCGAACACCGGGGAGCTGTTTTTT. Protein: CASTRGQASNTGELFF.

CDR3 residues: CASASGTGSEQYF. Written as DNA, the CDR3 is TGTGCTAGCGCCTCCGGGACAGGCTCCGAGCAGTACTTC. The J gene is TRBJ2-7, the V gene TRBV9; 8 bases agree with TRBD1. Germline CDR1 SGDLS, CDR2 YYNGEE. The CDR3 is made up of 13 amino acids.

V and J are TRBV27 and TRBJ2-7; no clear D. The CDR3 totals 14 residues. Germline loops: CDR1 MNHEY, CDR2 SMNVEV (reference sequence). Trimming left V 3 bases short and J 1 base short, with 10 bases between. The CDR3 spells CASSFQRTSYEQYF. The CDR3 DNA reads TGTGCCAGCAGTTTCCAACGAACTTCCTACGAGCAGTACTTC.